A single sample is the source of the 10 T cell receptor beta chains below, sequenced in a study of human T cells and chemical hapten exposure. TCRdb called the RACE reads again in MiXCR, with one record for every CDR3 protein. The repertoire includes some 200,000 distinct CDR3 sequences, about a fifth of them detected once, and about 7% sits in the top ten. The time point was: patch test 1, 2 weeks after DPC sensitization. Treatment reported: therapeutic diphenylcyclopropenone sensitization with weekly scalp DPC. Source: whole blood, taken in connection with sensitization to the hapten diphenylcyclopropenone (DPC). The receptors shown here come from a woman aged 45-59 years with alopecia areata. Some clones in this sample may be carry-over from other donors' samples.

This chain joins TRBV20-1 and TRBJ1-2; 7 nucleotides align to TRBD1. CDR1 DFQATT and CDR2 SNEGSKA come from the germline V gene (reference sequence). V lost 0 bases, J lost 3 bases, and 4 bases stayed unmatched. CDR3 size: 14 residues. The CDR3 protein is CSARDLQGDYGYTF. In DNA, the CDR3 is TGCAGTGCTAGAGATCTTCAGGGGGACTATGGCTACACCTTC.

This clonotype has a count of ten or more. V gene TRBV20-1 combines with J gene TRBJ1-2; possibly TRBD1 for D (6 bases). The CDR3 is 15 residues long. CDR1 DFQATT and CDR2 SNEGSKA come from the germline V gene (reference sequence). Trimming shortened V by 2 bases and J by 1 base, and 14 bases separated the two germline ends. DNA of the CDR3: TGCAGTGCTAGAAAAACCGGGGGGCTTAACTATGGCTACACCTTC. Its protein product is CSARKTGGLNYGYTF.

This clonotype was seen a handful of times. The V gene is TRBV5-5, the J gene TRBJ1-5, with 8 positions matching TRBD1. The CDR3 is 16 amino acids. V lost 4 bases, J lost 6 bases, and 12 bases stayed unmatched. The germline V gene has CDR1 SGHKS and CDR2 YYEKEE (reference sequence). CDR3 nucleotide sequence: TGTGCCAGCAGCACGGGGACAGGAGTCTCTTCTCAGCCCCAGCATTTT. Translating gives CASSTGTGVSSQPQHF.

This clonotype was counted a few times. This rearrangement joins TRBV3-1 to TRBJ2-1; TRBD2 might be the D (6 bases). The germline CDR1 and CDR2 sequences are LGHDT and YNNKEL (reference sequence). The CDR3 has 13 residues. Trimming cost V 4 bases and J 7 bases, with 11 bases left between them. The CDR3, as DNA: TGTGCCAGCAGCCGGGCTAGCGTAAATGAGCAGTTCTTC. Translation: CASSRASVNEQFF.

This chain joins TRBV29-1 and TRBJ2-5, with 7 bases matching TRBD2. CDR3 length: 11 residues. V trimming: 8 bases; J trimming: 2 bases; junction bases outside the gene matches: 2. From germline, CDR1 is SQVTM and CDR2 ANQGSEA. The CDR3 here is CSLGGQETQYF. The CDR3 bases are TGCAGCCTCGGGGGGCAAGAGACCCAGTACTTC. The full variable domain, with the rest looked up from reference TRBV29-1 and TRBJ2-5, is SAVISQKPSRDICQRGTSLTIQCQVDSQVTMMFWYRQQPGQSLTLIATANQGSEATYESGFVIDKFPISRPNLTFSTLTVSNMSPEDSSIYLCSLGGQETQYFGPGTRLLVL.

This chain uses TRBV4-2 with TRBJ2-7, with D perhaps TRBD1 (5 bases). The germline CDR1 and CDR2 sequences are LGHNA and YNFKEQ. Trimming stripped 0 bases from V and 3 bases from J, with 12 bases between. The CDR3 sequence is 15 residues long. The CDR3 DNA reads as TGTGCCAGCAGCCAAGATGATGGGGCCCTCTACGAGCAGTACTTC. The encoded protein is CASSQDDGALYEQYF.

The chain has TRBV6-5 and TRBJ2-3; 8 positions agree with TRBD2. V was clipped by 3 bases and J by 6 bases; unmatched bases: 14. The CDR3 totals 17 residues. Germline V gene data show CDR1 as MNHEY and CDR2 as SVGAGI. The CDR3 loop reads CASSYRPGVAGLDTQYF. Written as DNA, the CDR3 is TGTGCCAGCAGTTATCGACCAGGCGTAGCGGGACTGGATACGCAGTATTTT.

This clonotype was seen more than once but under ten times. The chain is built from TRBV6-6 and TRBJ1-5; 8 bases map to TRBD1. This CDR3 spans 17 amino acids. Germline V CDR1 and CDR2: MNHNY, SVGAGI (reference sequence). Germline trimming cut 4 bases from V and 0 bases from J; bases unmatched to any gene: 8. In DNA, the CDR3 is TGTGCCAGCAGTTCCTACCGGACAGGGACTAGCAATCAGCCCCAGCATTTT. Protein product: CASSSYRTGTSNQPQHF.

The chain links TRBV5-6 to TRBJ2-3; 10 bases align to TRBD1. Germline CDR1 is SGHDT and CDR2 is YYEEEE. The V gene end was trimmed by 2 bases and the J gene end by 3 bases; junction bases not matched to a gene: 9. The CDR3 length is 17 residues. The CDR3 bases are TGTGCCAGCAGCTTCCCGCGGACAGGGGGAGGGACAGATACGCAGTATTTT. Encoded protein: CASSFPRTGGGTDTQYF.

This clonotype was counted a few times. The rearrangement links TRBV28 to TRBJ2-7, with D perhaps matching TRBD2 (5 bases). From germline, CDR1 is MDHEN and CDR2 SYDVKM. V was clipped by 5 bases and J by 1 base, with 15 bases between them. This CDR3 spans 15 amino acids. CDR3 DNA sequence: TGTGCCAGCAGTCCCCCGGGGATGGGATCCTACGAGCAGTACTTC. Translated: CASSPPGMGSYEQYF.